These 5 T cell receptor beta chains came from one sample sequenced in a study of T cells in Graves' hyperthyroidism and ophthalmopathy. Amplified TCR beta CDR3 regions came from RNA transcripts. During a first-round RT-PCR of the TCR CDR3, the HTBI primer set was used. TCRdb fed the multiplex PCR reads into MiXCR, producing one record per CDR3 protein. The sample carries under 300,000 distinct CDR3 sequences, about 14% recorded once. Sequencing was performed on blood. The origin of the receptors is a woman in her thirties or forties with Graves' hyperthyroidism that later progressed to Graves' ophthalmopathy.

This clonotype was picked up many times. V is TRBV12-5 and J is TRBJ2-3, with 13 bases lining up with TRBD2. V lost 5 bases to trimming and J lost 3 bases; unmatched junction nucleotides: 5. Germline values: CDR1 LGHNT, CDR2 FRNRAP. The CDR3 is made up of 16 amino acids. Here the CDR3 DNA reads TGTGCTAGTGGTCCAGGGACTAGCGGGAAGACAGATACGCAGTATTTT. Amino acid sequence: CASGPGTSGKTDTQYF.

This clonotype was seen more than once but under ten times. This sequence joins TRBV18 and TRBJ2-5; no firm D call. The germline V gene encodes CDR1 KGHSH and CDR2 LQKENI. There are 14 residues in the CDR3. The V end lost 4 bases, the J end lost 5 bases, and 14 bases lay between the germline ends. In nucleotides, the CDR3 is TGTGCCAGCTCACGCCTGGGTGGGCTGGAGACCCAGTACTTC. Translated, it gives CASSRLGGLETQYF. The full variable domain, completed using reference TRBV18 and TRBJ2-5, is NAGVMQNPRHLVRRRGQEARLRCSPMKGHSHVYWYRQLPEEGLKFMVYLQKENIIDESGMPKERFSAEFPKEGPSILRIQQVVRGDSAAYFCASSRLGGLETQYFGPGTRLLVL.

Turning to this clonotype: A much larger clone differs from this one at a single base, so this may be a read error. The rearrangement uses TRBV3-1 and TRBJ1-6; maybe TRBD1 (6 bases). This CDR3 has 17 residues. In germline, CDR1 is LGHDT, CDR2 YNNKEL (reference sequence). The CDR3 loop is CTSSRDPGVFYNSPLHF. CDR3 bases: TGTACCAGCAGCCGTGATCCAGGGGTATTTTATAATTCACCCCTCCACTTT. Full variable domain (remainder filled in from reference TRBV3-1 and TRBJ1-6): DTAVSQTPKYLVTQMGNDKSIKCEQNLGHDTMYWYKQDSKKFLKIMFSYNNKELIINETVPNRFSPKSPDKAHLNLHINSLELGDSAVYFCTSSRDPGVFYNSPLHFGNGTRLTVT.

In this sample, this clonotype turned up a few times. This chain connects TRBV4-2 to TRBJ2-3; 11 bases map to TRBD1. The CDR3 contains 17 residues. Germline V lookup: CDR1 LGHNA, CDR2 YNFKEQ. After removal of 6 bases from V and 4 bases from J, the junction contained 12 bases not matched to a gene. CDR3 sequence reads: CASSFPRLGQGADTQYF. For the CDR3, the DNA is TGTGCCAGCAGTTTCCCACGCCTGGGACAGGGGGCAGATACGCAGTATTTT.

As for this clonotype: A clone one base away is much larger, so this may be a read error. The rearrangement joins TRBV18 to TRBJ2-4, with TRBD2 identical over 7 bases. Looked up from germline, CDR1 is KGHSH and CDR2 is LQKENI. The CDR3 has 12 amino acids. This chain's CDR3 is CTSSGLEGRQYF. The CDR3 coding sequence is TGTACCAGCTCTGGACTAGAAGGACGTCAGTACTTC.